This T cell receptor beta chain emerged from a study of Graves' ophthalmopathy and Graves' hyperthyroidism. Notes on the study in general: Most clonotypes expanded in thyroid above 0.001 frequency were present in blood too. A model of 13 signatures distinguished ophthalmopathy from stable hyperthyroidism at approximately 90% sensitivity and approximately 77% specificity. With a specificity of under 85% and a sensitivity of 60% to 71%, the model predicted ophthalmopathy progression.

TCR beta CDR3 regions were amplified from RNA transcripts. RT-PCR was first run with HTBI primers, then multiplex PCR in a second round. One entry per CDR3 protein, called by TCRdb with MiXCR from the multiplex PCR reads. The data hold almost 750,000 distinct CDR3 sequences, with approximately 40% observed a single time. Regarding this clonotype: Its antigen is unidentified.

CDR3 length equals 12 residues. Germline values: CDR1 KGHDR, CDR2 SFDVKD. V gave up 4 bases and J gave up 2 bases, with 4 bases separating them. The source material was peripheral blood. This rearrangement joins TRBV24-1 to TRBJ2-5; D not certain. The clonotype comes from an adult man with Graves' ophthalmopathy. The CDR3 is CATSETQETQYF. In DNA, the CDR3 is TGTGCCACCAGTGAGACTCAAGAGACCCAGTACTTC.